The 5 T cell receptor beta chains listed next were all sequenced from one sample in a study of cytomegalovirus exposure and HLA in healthy donors (dated 2017 in TCRdb). Library preparation was by the immunoSEQ multiplex PCR assay. TCRdb took over this immuneACCESS table, retaining in-frame rearrangements with V and J assigned. Such tables are incomplete; in checked studies, under half of the missing clones stem from an unresolved V gene, and the remainder is unexplained. A total of more than 120,000 clones appear in this sample, around 90% of them only once. The ten largest clones take up less than 9% of the sample. Sample: PBMCs. The origin of the receptors is a man younger than 35 in good health and CMV-seropositive.

The chain is built from TRBV7-6 and TRBJ1-3; a possible D gene is TRBD1 (6 bases). Germline V gene data show CDR1 as SGHVS and CDR2 as FNYEAQ. The CDR3 contains 16 residues. V dropped 5 bases and J dropped 1 base, with 15 bases sitting between them. In DNA form, the CDR3 reads TGTGCCAGCAGCCAGAATCAAGGGGGATCTGGAAACACCATATATTTT. It translates to CASSQNQGGSGNTIYF.

The chain combines TRBV19 with TRBJ2-1; 7 bases line up with TRBD2. After removal of 0 bases from V and 8 bases from J, the junction contained 28 bases not matched to a gene. This CDR3 comprises 22 residues. CDR1 LNHDA and CDR2 SQIVND come from the germline V gene (reference sequence). The DNA of the CDR3 is TGTGCCAGTAGTATAGATATCCCTAGGGATGAGGAAACTAGCGCGAAGTTCGATGAGCAGTTCTTC. Protein sequence: CASSIDIPRDEETSAKFDEQFF.

The V gene is TRBV5-6, the J gene TRBJ1-1; D uncertain. The CDR3 runs to 14 residues. Trimming removed 4 bases at V and 1 base at J, with 11 bases between. Germline loops: CDR1 SGHDT, CDR2 YYEEEE. Here the CDR3 DNA reads TGTGCCAGCAGCCCGAGGGTGGAGAACACTGAAGCTTTCTTT. As protein: CASSPRVENTEAFF.

This chain links TRBV18 with TRBJ1-6, with 7 bases that match TRBD1. Trimming removed 6 bases from V and 10 bases from J; junction bases left unmatched: 15. The germline V gene encodes CDR1 KGHSH and CDR2 LQKENI. This CDR3 comprises 16 residues. The CDR3 sequence is CASSPGRGRDGSPLHF. CDR3 nucleotide sequence: TGTGCCAGCTCCCCCGGGAGGGGGCGCGACGGATCACCCCTCCACTTT.

The rearrangement uses TRBV5-4 and TRBJ2-7; maybe TRBD1 (5 bases). The CDR3 runs 13 residues. V shed 0 bases and J shed 5 bases, with 9 bases lying between them. Germline-derived CDR1 and CDR2 are SGHNT and YYREEE (reference sequence). CDR3 DNA: TGTGCCAGCAGCTTGGAACAGGTGGACGAGCAGTACTTC. Translating it yields CASSLEQVDEQYF.